The entry below gives a single TCR beta chain sequence along with its context. Its antigen is unknown. Sequencing was performed with immunoSEQ multiplex PCR; in TCRdb, only in-frame clones are kept and a portion is missing. This sample has under 150,000 clones, with over 75% found just once. The entry originates in a study of T cell responses to AZD1222 COVID-19 vaccine. Findings of the study overall: Spike was spanned by vaccine-associated CD4 TCRs, which were dominant at 160-218 and 743-854. Clonal diversity may have been underestimated, and the donors were mostly white British, with more females than males.

This sample comprised peripheral blood, obtained on day 0 of AZD1222 vaccination. The receptor was derived from an adult in good health.

The chain's CDR3 is CARSLREGAESEAFF. The CDR3 DNA reads as TGTGCCAGAAGCTTGCGGGAGGGGGCGGAATCTGAAGCTTTCTTT. The chain has TRBV5-3 and TRBJ1-1; 7 bases are shared with TRBD1. TRBV5-3 is classed as an ORF, of uncertain function. The CDR3 is made up of 15 amino acids. V gave up 1 base and J gave up 6 bases; unmatched junction bases: 9.